Listed below are T cell receptor beta chains from one sample, sequenced in a study of blood T cell repertoires in COVID-19. Assay: immunoSEQ multiplex PCR; the TCRdb copy retains only in-frame clones and omits some. The table records about 300,000 clones, about 83% of them present only once. Sequencing input: peripheral blood. These receptor sequences come from a woman aged 45-60 years with acute or convalescent COVID-19. Each CDR3 is given with its conserved first and last residue. The D gene is left open where the match is weak. Clone size, where shown, is once, few, many, or a class for clones that have expanded.

V	D	size	J	length	DNA	CDR3
TRBV7-2	TRBD1	NA	TRBJ1-2	14	TGTGCCAGCAGCTCATCCGGGACAGGATATGGCTACACCTTC	CASSSSGTGYGYTF
TRBV7-3	TRBD2	NA	TRBJ2-3	14	TGTGCCAGCAGCTCGGGACTAGCCGGAGATACGCAGTATTTT	CASSSGLAGDTQYF
TRBV19	TRBD2	NA	TRBJ2-5	13	TGTGCCAGTAGTCGGGGGGAGCAAGAGACCCAGTACTTC	CASSRGEQETQYF
TRBV2	NA	NA	TRBJ2-3	14	TGTGCCAGCAGTCCCACAGGGTGGACAGATACGCAGTATTTT	CASSPTGWTDTQYF
TRBV7-8	NA	NA	TRBJ2-7	15	TGTGCCAGCAGCTTAGTCCGAGACAAAGCCTACGAGCAGTACTTC	CASSLVRDKAYEQYF
TRBV29-1	TRBD1	once	TRBJ1-2	12	TGCAGCGTTGACCTGGCAGGGGGTGGCTACACCTTC	CSVDLAGGGYTF
TRBV7-2	TRBD2	NA	TRBJ2-1	16	TGTGCCAGCAGCCGGTGGACTAGCGGCCCCACCAATGAGCAGTTCTTC	CASSRWTSGPTNEQFF
TRBV29-1	TRBD2	NA	TRBJ2-2	16	TGCAGCGTATCGACTAGCGGGAGGGCCACGAACGGGGAGCTGTTTTTT	CSVSTSGRATNGELFF
TRBV11-3	TRBD2	NA	TRBJ2-1	15	TGTGCCAGCAGCTTACAAGGGACTAGCGGGGATGAGCAGTTCTTC	CASSLQGTSGDEQFF
TRBV19	TRBD1	NA	TRBJ1-1	15	TGTGCCAGTTGCAGACCTGGACAGGGCGGCACTGAAGCTTTCTTT	CASCRPGQGGTEAFF
TRBV29-1	NA	NA	TRBJ1-4	12	TGCAGCGCTAATGGGGGGAATGAAAAACTGTTTTTT	CSANGGNEKLFF
TRBV7-9	TRBD2	NA	TRBJ2-7	15	TGTGCCAGCAGCTTAGGAGCTAGCGGGGGGTACGAGCAGTACTTC	CASSLGASGGYEQYF
TRBV14	NA	NA	TRBJ1-1	15	TGTGCCAGCAGCCAAGATGGGAGGAAGAACACTGAAGCTTTCTTT	CASSQDGRKNTEAFF
TRBV6-5	TRBD1	NA	TRBJ1-2	14	TGTGCCAGCAGACCCGGACAGGGGAACTATGGCTACACCTTC	CASRPGQGNYGYTF
TRBV9	TRBD2	NA	TRBJ2-1	16	TGTGCCAGCAGCGCGACCCCGGGACTAGCCTACAATGAGCAGTTCTTC	CASSATPGLAYNEQFF
TRBV29-1	NA	once	TRBJ1-4	12	TGCAGCGCGACAGGCAATAATGAAAAACTGTTTTTT	CSATGNNEKLFF
TRBV11-3	NA	NA	TRBJ2-3	15	TGTGCCAGCAGCAGGGGGGGGCTAGTCACAGATACGCAGTATTTT	CASSRGGLVTDTQYF
TRBV24-1	NA	NA	TRBJ2-3	16	TGTGCCACCAGTGATTCCGAGACGGGGAACACAGATACGCAGTATTTT	CATSDSETGNTDTQYF
TRBV6-5	NA	NA	TRBJ1-1	13	TGTGCCAGCAGTAATACGGTTCGGGCTGAAGCTTTCTTT	CASSNTVRAEAFF
TRBV7-2	TRBD2	few	TRBJ2-5	14	TGTGCCAGCATCCGGGGGGGCGGGCTAGAGACCCAGTACTTC	CASIRGGGLETQYF
TRBV15	NA	NA	TRBJ1-5	18	TGTGCCACCAGCAGAGATAGGGACAAGGGCTATAGCAATCAGCCCCAGCATTTT	CATSRDRDKGYSNQPQHF
TRBV19	TRBD1	NA	TRBJ1-2	17	TGTGCCAGTAGTGGCCGGGACAGGGTTTTTCTCGTGCCTGGCTACACCTTC	CASSGRDRVFLVPGYTF